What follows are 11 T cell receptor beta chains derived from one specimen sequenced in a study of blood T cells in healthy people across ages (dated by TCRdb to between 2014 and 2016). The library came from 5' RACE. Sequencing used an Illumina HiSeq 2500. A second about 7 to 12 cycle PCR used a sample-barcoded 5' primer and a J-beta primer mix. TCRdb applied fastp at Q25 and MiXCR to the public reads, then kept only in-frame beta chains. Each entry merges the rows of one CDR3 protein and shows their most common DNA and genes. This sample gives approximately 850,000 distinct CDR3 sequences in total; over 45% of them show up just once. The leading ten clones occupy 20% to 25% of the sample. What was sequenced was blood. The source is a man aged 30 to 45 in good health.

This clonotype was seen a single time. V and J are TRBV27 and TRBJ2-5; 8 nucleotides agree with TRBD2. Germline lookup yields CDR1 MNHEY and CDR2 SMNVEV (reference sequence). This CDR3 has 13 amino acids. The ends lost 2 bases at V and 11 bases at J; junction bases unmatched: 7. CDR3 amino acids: CASSLGVREEQYF. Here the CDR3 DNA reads TGTGCCAGCAGTTTAGGAGTGCGGGAGGAGCAGTACTTC.

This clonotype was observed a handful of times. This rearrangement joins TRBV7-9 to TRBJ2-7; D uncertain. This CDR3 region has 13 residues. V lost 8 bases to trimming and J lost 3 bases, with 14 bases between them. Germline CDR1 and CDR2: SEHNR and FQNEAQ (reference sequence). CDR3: CASSRFQSYEQYF. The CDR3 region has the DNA TGTGCCAGCTCACGATTCCAAAGCTACGAGCAGTACTTC.

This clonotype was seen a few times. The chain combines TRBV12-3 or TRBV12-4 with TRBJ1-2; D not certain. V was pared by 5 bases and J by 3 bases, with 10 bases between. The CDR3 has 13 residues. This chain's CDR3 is CASSPAGYYGYTF. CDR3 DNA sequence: TGTGCCAGCAGTCCTGCAGGTTACTATGGCTACACCTTC.

CDR3 loop: CASSSEGAQPQHF. In nucleotides, the CDR3 is TGTGCCAGCAGTTCAGAGGGGGCGCAGCCCCAGCATTTT. The chain links TRBV6-5 to TRBJ1-5; 7 nucleotides align to TRBD1. Per germline, CDR1 MNHEY and CDR2 SVGAGI. There are 13 residues in the CDR3. V shed 4 bases, J shed 7 bases, and the junction held 4 bases outside the gene matches.

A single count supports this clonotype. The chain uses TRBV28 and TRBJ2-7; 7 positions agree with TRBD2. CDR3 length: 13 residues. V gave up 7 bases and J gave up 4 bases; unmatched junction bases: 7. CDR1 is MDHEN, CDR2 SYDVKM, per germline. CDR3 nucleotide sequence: TGTGCCAGCAACCTAGCGGAGGAGTACGAGCAGTACTTC. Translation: CASNLAEEYEQYF.

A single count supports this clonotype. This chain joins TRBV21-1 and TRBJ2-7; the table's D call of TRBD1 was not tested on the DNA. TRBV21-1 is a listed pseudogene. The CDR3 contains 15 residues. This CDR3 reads CASSSHRVPGDEQYF. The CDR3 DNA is TGTGCCAGCAGCAGTCACAGGGTCCCAGGGGACGAGCAGTACTTC.

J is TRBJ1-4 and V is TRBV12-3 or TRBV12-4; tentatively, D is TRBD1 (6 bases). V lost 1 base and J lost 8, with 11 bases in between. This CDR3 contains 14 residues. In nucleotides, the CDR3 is TGTGCCAGCAGTTTAGGACAGGTTAAAGAAAAACTGTTTTTT. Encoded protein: CASSLGQVKEKLFF.

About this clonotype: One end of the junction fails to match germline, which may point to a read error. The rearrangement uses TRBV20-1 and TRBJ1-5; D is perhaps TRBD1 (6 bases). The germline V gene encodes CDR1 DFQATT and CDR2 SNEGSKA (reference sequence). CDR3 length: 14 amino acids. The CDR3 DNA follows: TGCAGTGCCAGAGGGGGGACACCTAATCAGCCCCAGCATTTT. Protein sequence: CSARGGTPNQPQHF.

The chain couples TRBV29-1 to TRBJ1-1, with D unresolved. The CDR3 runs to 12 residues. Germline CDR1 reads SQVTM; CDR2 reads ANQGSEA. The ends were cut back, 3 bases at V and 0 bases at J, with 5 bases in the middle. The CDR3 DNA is TGCAGCGTTGATTCACTGAACACTGAAGCTTTCTTT. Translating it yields CSVDSLNTEAFF.

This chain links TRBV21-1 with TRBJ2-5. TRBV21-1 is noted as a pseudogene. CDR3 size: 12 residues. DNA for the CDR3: TGTGCCAGCGAAGACATCCAAGAGACCCAGTACTTC. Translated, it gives CASEDIQETQYF.

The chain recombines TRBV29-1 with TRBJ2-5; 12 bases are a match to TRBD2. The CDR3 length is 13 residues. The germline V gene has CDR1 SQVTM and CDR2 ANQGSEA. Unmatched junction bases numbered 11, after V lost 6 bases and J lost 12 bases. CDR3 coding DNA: TGCAGCGTAAGACTAGCGGGAGTGAGCGAGGAGTACTTC. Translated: CSVRLAGVSEEYF.